This TCR beta chain was sequenced for a study of post-analysis software for immune sequencing data. The study, taken as a whole, reports: Among multiple sclerosis patients, normalized Chao1 diversity was significantly below that of controls. Under the F measure, samples that were prepared in one batch clustered strongly together. Controls showed lower frequencies than patients for five TRBV segments, and TRBV5-6, TRBV5-1 and TRBV20-1 were among these.

This clonotype was observed a few times. The antigen is undetermined. Libraries were made from TCR beta cDNA, and they carried unique molecular identifiers. Once 1 to 10 million T cells were used, 400,000 to 550,000 cDNA molecules resulted. A single record per CDR3 protein comes from TCRdb applying MiXCR to the PCR reads. Of 350,000 to 500,000 distinct CDR3 sequences listed, approximately 38% are singletons. V lost 0 bases and J lost 0, with 9 bases in between. The length of the CDR3 is 15 residues. Germline CDR1 is LGHNA and CDR2 is YSLEER. The V gene is TRBV4-3, the J gene TRBJ2-7, with D uncertain. The receptor was derived from a girl aged 2 to 9 with multiple sclerosis. The material sequenced was blood. The CDR3 sequence: CASSQDVSGSYEQYF. The CDR3 DNA sequence: TGCGCCAGCAGCCAAGATGTTTCGGGCTCCTACGAGCAGTACTTC.